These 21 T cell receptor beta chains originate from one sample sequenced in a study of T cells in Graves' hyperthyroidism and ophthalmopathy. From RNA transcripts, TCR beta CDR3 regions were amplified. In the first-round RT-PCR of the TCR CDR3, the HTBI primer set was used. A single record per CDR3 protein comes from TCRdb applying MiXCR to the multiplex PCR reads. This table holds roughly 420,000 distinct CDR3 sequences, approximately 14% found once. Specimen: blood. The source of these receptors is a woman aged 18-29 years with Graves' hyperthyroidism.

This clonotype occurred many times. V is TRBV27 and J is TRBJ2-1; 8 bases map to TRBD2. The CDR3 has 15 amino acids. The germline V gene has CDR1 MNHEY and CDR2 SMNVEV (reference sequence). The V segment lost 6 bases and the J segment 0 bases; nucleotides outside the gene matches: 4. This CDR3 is CASRLSGSSYNEQFF. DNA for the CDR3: TGTGCCAGCAGACTCAGCGGGAGCTCCTACAATGAGCAGTTCTTC.

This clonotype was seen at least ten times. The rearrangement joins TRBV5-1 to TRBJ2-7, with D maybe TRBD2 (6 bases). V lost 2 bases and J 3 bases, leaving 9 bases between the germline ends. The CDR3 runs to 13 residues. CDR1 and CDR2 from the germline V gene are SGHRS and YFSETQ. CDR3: CASSFGGVYEQYF. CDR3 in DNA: TGCGCCAGCAGCTTCGGGGGAGTCTACGAGCAGTACTTC.

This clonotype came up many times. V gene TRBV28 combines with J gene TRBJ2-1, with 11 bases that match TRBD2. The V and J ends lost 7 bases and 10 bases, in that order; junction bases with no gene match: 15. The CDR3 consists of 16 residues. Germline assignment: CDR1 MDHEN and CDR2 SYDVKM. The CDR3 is CASNLIGTSGSVEQFF. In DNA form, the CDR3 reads TGTGCCAGCAATCTTATCGGGACTAGCGGCTCGGTCGAGCAGTTCTTC.

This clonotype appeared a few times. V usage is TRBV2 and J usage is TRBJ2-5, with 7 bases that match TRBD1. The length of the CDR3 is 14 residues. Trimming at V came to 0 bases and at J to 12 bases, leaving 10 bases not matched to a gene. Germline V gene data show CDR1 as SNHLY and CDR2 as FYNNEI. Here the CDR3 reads CASSEAKQTGIEYF. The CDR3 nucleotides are TGTGCCAGCAGTGAAGCAAAACAGACAGGGATTGAGTACTTC. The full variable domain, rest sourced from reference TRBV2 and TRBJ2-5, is EPEVTQTPSHQVTQMGQEVILRCVPISNHLYFYWYRQILGQKVEFLVSFYNNEISEKSEIFDDQFSVERPDGSNFTLKIRSTKLEDSAMYFCASSEAKQTGIEYFGPGTRLLVL.

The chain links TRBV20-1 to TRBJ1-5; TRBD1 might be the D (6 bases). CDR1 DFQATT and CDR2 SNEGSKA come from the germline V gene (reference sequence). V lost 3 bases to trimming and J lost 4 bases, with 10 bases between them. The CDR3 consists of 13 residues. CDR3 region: CSASRDTNQPQHF. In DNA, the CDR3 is TGCAGTGCTAGCCGGGACACTAATCAGCCCCAGCATTTT.

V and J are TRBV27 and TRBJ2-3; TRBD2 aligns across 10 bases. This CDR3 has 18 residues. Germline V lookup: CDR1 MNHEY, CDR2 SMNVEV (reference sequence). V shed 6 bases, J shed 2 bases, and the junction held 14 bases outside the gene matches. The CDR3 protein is CASRETPGLAKITDTQYF. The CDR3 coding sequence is TGTGCCAGCAGAGAAACCCCGGGACTAGCGAAGATCACAGATACGCAGTATTTT.

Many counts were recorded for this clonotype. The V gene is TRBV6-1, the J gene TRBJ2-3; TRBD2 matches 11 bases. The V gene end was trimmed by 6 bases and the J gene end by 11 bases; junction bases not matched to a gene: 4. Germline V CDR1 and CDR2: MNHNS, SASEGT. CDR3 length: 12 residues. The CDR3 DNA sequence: TGTGCCAGCAGGACTAGCGGGATGAAGCAGTATTTT. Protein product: CASRTSGMKQYF.

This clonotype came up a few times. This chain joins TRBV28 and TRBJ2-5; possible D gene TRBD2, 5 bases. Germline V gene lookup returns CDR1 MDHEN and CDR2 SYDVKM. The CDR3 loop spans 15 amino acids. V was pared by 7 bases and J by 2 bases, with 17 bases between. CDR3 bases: TGTGCCAGCACCAGAGACAAGCGGATACAAGAGACCCAGTACTTC. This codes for CASTRDKRIQETQYF.

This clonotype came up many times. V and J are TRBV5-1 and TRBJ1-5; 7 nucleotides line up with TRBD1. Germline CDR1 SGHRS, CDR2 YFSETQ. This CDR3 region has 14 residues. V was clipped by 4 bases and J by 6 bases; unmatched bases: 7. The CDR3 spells CASSPGQVGQPQHF. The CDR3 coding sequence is TGCGCCAGCAGCCCTGGACAGGTGGGTCAGCCCCAGCATTTT. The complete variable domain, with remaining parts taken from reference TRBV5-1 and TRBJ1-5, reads KAGVTQTPRYLIKTRGQQVTLSCSPISGHRSVSWYQQTPGQGLQFLFEYFSETQRNKGNFPGRFSGRQFSNSRSEMNVSTLELGDSALYLCASSPGQVGQPQHFGDGTRLSIL.

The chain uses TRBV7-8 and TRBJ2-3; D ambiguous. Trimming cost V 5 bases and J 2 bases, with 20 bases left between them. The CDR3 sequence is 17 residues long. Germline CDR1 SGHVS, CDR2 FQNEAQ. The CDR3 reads CASSPSPPPASTDTQYF. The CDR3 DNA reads TGTGCCAGCAGCCCGTCCCCTCCCCCAGCGTCCACAGATACGCAGTATTTT.

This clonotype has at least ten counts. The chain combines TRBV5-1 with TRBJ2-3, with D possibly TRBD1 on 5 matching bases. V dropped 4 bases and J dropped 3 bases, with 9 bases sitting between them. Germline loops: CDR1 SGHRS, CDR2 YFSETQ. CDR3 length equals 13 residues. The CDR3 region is CASSRTGTDTQYF. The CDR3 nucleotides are TGCGCCAGCAGCCGAACAGGAACAGATACGCAGTATTTT.

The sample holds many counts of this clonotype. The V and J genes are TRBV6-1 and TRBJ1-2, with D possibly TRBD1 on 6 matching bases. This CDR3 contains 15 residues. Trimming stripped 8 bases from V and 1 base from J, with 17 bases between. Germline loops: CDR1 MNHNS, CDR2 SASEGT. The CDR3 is CASAGQQMINYGYTF. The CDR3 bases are TGTGCCAGCGCCGGACAGCAGATGATTAACTATGGCTACACCTTC.

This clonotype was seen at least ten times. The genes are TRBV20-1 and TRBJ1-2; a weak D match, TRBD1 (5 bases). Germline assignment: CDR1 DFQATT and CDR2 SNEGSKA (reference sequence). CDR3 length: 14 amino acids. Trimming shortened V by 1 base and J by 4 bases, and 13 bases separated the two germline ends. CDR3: CSARGGTGGYGYTF. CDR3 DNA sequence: TGCAGTGCTAGAGGTGGGACGGGCGGCTATGGCTACACCTTC.

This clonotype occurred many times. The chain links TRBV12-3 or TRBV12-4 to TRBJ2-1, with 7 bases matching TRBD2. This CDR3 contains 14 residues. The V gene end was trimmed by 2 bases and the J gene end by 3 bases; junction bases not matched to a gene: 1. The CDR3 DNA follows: TGTGCCAGCAGTTTAAGCGGGGACTACAATGAGCAGTTCTTC. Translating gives CASSLSGDYNEQFF.

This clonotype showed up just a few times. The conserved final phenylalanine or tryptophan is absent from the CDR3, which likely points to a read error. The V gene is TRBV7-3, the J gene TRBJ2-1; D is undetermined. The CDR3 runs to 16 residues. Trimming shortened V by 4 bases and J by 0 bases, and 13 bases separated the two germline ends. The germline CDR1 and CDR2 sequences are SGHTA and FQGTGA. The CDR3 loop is CASSSHGGNSYNEQFL. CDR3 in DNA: TGTGCCAGCAGCTCCCATGGCGGTAACTCCTACAATGAGCAGTTCCTC.

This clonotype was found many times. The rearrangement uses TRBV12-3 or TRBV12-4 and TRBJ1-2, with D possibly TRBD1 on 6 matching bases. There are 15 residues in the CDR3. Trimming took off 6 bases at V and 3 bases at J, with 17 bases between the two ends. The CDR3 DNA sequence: TGTGCCAGCAGCCCAAATGGACAGCCTCACTATGGCTACACCTTC. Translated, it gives CASSPNGQPHYGYTF.

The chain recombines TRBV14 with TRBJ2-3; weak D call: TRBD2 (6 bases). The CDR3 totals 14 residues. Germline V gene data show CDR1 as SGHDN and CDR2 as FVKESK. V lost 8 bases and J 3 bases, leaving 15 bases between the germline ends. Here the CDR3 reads CASRHGAGTDTQYF. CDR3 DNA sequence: TGTGCCAGCCGACACGGGGCGGGAACAGATACGCAGTATTTT. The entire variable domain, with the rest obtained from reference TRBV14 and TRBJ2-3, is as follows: EAGVTQFPSHSVIEKGQTVTLRCDPISGHDNLYWYRRVMGKEIKFLLHFVKESKQDESGMPNNRFLAERTGGTYSTLKVQPAELEDSGVYFCASRHGAGTDTQYFGPGTRLTVL.

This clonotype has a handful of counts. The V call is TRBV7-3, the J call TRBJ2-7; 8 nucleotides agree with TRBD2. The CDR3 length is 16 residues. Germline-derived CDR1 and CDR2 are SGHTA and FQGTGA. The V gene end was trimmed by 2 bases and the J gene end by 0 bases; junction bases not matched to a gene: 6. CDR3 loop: CASSLSGGAPSYEQYF. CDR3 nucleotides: TGTGCCAGCAGCTTATCGGGGGGGGCCCCCTCCTACGAGCAGTACTTC.

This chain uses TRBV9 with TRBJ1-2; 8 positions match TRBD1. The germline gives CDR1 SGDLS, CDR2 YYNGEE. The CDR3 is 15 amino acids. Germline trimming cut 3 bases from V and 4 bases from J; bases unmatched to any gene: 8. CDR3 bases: TGTGCCAGCAGCGAGGGGACAGGTCGACTCTATGGCTACACCTTC. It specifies CASSEGTGRLYGYTF.

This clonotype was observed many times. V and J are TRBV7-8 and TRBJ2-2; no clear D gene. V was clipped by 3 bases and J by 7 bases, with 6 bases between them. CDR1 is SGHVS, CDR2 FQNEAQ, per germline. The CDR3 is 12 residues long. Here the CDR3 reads CASSFWGGELFF. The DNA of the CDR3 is TGTGCCAGCAGCTTTTGGGGCGGGGAGCTGTTTTTT.

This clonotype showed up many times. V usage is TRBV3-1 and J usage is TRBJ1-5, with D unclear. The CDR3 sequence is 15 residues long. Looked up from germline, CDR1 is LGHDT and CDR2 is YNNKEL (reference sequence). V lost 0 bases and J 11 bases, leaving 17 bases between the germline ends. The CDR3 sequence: CASSQDLSARASQHF. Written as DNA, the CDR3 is TGTGCCAGCAGCCAAGATCTCTCAGCACGGGCGTCCCAGCATTTT.